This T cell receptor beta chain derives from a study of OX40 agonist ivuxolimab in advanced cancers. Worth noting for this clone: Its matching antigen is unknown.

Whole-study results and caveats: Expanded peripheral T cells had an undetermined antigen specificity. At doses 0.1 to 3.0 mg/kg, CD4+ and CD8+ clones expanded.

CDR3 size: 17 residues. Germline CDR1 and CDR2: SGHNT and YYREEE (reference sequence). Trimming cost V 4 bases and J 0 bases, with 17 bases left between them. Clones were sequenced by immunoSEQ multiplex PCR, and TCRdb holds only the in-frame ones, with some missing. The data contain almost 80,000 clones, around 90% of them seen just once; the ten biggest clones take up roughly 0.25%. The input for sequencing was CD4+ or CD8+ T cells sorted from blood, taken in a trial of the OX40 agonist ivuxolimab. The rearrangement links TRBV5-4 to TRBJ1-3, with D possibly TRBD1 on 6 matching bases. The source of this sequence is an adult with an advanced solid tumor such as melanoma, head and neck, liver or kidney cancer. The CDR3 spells CASSIHSGTFSGNTIYF. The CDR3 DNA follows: TGTGCCAGCAGCATCCACTCCGGGACATTCTCTGGAAACACCATATATTTT.